This TCR beta chain appears in the sequencing data of a study of T cells in Graves' hyperthyroidism and ophthalmopathy. Looking at the study overall: At initial diagnosis, before any treatment had begun, peripheral blood was obtained.

This clonotype was seen only a few times. Its antigen remains unknown. Germline V gene data show CDR1 as SNHLY and CDR2 as FYNNEI. The trim removed 1 base at V and 13 bases at J, leaving 10 bases unmatched. The CDR3 loop spans 14 amino acids. There were TCR beta CDR3 regions amplified from RNA transcripts. When the TCR CDR3 underwent first-round RT-PCR, the HTBI primer set was used. TCRdb reprocessed the multiplex PCR reads with MiXCR, giving one entry per CDR3 protein. The data show approximately 400,000 distinct CDR3 sequences, 15% seen once. Study conclusions and caveats: Also found in blood were most expanded thyroid clonotypes above 0.001.

Material for sequencing was blood. The rearrangement uses TRBV2 and TRBJ2-1; TRBD2 agrees at 7 bases. The clonotype comes from a woman aged 25 to 39 with Graves' hyperthyroidism. DNA of the CDR3: TGTGCCAGCAGTGAAGGGCCGGGGGGAGGGATACAGTTCTTC. It translates to CASSEGPGGGIQFF.